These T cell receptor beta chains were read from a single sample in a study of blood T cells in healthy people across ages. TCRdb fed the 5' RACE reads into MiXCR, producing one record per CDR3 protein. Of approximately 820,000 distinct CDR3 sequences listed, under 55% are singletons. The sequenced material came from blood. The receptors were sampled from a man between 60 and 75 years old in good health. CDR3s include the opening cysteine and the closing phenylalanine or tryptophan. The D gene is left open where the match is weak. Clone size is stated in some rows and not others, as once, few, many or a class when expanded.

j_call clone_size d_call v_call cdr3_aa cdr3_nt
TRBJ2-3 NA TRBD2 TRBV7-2 CASSLRLAGGQDTQYF TGTGCCAGCAGCCTACGACTAGCGGGGGGGCAGGATACGCAGTATTTT
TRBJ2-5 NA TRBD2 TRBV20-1 CSARGRAGVSETQYF TGCAGTGCTAGAGGAAGAGCGGGGGTATCAGAGACCCAGTACTTC
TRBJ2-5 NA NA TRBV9 CASSKGEVLKETQYF TGTGCCAGCAGCAAGGGGGAAGTGCTCAAAGAGACCCAGTACTTC
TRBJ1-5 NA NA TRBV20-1 CSARGAVDQPQHF TGCAGTGCTAGAGGCGCAGTGGATCAGCCCCAGCATTTT
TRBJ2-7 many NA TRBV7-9 CASSLKSSYEQYF TGTGCCAGCAGCTTAAAGAGCTCCTACGAGCAGTACTTC
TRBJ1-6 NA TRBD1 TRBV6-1 CASSERDRVNSPLHF TGTGCCAGCAGTGAACGGGACAGGGTTAATTCACCCCTCCACTTT
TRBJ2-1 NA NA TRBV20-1 CSAHQSNEQFF TGCAGTGCCCATCAAAGTAATGAGCAGTTCTTC
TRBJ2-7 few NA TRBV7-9 CASSPPPPNEQYF TGTGCCAGCAGCCCCCCACCTCCCAACGAGCAGTACTTC
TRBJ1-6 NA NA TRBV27 CASINGGKVPLHF TGTGCCAGCATAAACGGGGGGAAGGTCCCCCTCCACTTT
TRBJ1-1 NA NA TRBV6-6 CASSPGLSRHEAFF TGTGCCAGCAGTCCGGGATTATCCCGGCATGAAGCTTTCTTT
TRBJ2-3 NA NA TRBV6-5 CASRKGTNADTQYF TGTGCCAGCAGAAAAGGCACCAACGCAGATACGCAGTATTTT
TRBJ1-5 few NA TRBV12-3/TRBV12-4 CASSNQPVSNQPQHF TGTGCCAGCAGTAACCAGCCCGTCAGCAATCAGCCCCAGCATTTT
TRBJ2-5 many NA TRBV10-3 CAISGRRMKNEETQYF TGTGCCATCAGTGGTCGCAGGATGAAAAACGAAGAGACCCAGTACTTC
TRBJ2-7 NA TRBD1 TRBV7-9 CASSQGNDRGYEQYF TGTGCCAGCAGCCAAGGAAACGACAGGGGCTACGAGCAGTACTTC
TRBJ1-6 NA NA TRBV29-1 CSVLLAGANSPLHF TGCAGCGTTCTTTTGGCAGGGGCGAATTCACCCCTCCACTTT
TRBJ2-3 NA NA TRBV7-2 CASSSNGMADTQYF TGTGCCAGCAGCTCCAACGGGATGGCAGATACGCAGTATTTT
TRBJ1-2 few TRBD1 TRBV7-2 CASSLAGGLNYGYTF TGTGCCAGCAGCTTAGCAGGGGGCCTTAACTATGGCTACACCTTC
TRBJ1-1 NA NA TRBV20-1 CSAPLRGVMNTEAFF TGCAGTGCCCCCCTGAGGGGCGTGATGAACACTGAAGCTTTCTTT
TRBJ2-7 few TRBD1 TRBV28 CASSSPYGQGYEQYF TGTGCCAGCAGTTCCCCCTACGGACAGGGCTACGAGCAGTACTTC
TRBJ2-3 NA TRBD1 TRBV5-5 CASSLFRTGSTDTQYF TGTGCCAGCAGCTTATTCAGGACAGGGAGCACAGATACGCAGTATTTT
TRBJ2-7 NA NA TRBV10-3 CATGLGYNEQYF TGTGCCACAGGACTCGGATACAATGAGCAGTACTTC
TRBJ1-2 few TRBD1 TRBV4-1 CASSQQGQGNYGYTF TGCGCCAGCAGCCAACAAGGACAGGGCAACTATGGCTACACCTTC
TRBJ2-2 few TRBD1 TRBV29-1 CSVQSPGQGVTGELFF TGCAGCGTCCAGAGCCCGGGACAGGGAGTCACCGGGGAGCTGTTTTTT
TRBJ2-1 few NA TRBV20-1 CSARGAGSLENEQFF TGCAGTGCTAGAGGGGCAGGGTCCCTAGAGAATGAGCAGTTCTTC
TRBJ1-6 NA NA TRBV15 CATSSPLGNSPLHF TGTGCCACCAGCAGTCCCTTGGGGAATTCACCCCTCCACTTT